Described below is a single T cell receptor (beta chain) sequence and its context. Its antigen is still unknown. These data belong to a study of vaccination effects on CD4 cells after COVID-19. Pools of viral peptides were used by the ViraFEST assay to expand antigen-specific CD4+ T cells ahead of sequencing. It was after 10 days of culture that CD4+ T cells were isolated. Recipients of the vaccine had no prior SARS-CoV-2 infection and negative nucleocapsid antibodies. Supplemented with around 9.8 IU/ml IL-2 and approximately 10 ug/ml peptides, fewer than 2.5 million PBMC per well were kept in culture. It was on days 3 and 7 that half the medium was replaced with IL-2 medium. Assay used: immunoSEQ multiplex PCR; TCRdb lists only in-frame clones, some missing. The repertoire has about 45,000 clones, around three quarters of them found once; the top ten carry approximately 10%. Whole-study findings and limits: The vaccine-induced clones of healthy vaccinees included only 1 of 255 that cross-reacted with common cold coronaviruses.

Germline V gene sequence: CDR1 LGHDT, CDR2 YNNKEL (reference sequence). Trimming removed 2 bases from V and 3 bases from J; junction bases left unmatched: 1. This CDR3 is built from 14 residues. This receptor was identified in a human donor who received a COVID-19 vaccine. V is TRBV3-1 (or the pseudogene TRBV3-2) and J is TRBJ1-3; the match to TRBD1 covers 7 bases. The source was CD4+ T cells from PBMCs cultured with SARS-CoV-2 spike peptides, collected before COVID-19 vaccination. The chain's CDR3 is CASSQQGGGNTIYF. CDR3 DNA: TGTGCCAGCAGCCAACAGGGGGGTGGAAACACCATATATTTT.